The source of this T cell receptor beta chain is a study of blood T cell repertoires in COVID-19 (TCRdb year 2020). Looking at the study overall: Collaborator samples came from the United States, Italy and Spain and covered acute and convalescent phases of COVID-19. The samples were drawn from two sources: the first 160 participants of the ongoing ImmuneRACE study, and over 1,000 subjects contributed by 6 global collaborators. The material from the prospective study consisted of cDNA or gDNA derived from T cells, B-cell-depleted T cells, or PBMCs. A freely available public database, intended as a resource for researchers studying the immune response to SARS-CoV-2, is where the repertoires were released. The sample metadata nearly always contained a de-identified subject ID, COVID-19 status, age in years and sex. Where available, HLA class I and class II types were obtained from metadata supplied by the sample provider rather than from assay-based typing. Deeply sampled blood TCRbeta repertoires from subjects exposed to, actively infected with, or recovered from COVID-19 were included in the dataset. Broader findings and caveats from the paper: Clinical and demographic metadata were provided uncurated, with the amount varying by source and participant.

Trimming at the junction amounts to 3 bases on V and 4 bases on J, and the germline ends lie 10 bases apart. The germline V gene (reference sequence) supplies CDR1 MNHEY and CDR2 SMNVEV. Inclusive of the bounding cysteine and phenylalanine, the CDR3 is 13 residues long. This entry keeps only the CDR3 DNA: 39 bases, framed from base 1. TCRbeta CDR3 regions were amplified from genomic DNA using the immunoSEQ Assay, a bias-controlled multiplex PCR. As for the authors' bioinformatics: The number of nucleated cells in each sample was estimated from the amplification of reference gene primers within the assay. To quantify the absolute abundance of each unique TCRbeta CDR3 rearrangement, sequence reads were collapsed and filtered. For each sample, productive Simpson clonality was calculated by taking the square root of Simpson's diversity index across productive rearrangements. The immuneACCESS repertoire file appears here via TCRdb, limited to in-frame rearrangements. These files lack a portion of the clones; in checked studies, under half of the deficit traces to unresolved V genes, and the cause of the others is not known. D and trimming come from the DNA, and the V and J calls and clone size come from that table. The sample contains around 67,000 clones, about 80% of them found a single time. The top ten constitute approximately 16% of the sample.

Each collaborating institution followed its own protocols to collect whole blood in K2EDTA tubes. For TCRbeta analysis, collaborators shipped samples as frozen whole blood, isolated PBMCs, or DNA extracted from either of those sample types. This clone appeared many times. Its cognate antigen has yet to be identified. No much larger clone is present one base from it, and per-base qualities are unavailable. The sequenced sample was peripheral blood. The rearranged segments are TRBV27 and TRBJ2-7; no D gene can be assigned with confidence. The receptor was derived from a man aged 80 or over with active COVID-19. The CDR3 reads CASSFLGVYEQYF. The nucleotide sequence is TGTGCCAGCAGTTTTTTGGGCGTATACGAGCAGTACTTC.